The 15 T cell receptor beta chains given below trace back to one sample, sequenced in a study of CD8+ T cells in alopecia areata (dated by TCRdb to 2016 to 2018). To prepare the library, the immunoSEQ multiplex PCR assay was applied. For TCR sequencing, RNA was extracted from every sample and reverse transcribed into cDNA to serve as template. The table was pulled from immuneACCESS by TCRdb, which kept in-frame rearrangements only. Such tables lose some clones; where checked, under half of the loss comes from unresolved V genes, and the rest has no known cause. The sample data list 120,000 to 150,000 clones, and about three fifths of these were observed just once. Approximately 34% of the sample is in the top ten clones. The sample comprised CD8+ T cells sorted from blood. These receptor sequences come from a human donor in good health.

The chain joins TRBV9 to TRBJ2-1; D uncertain. In germline, CDR1 is SGDLS, CDR2 YYNGEE. The CDR3 consists of 12 residues. Trimming removed 0 bases from V and 10 bases from J, with 8 bases in between. CDR3 amino acids: CASSVGAREQFF. The CDR3 DNA reads as TGTGCCAGCAGCGTAGGGGCAAGGGAGCAGTTCTTC.

The J gene is TRBJ2-7, the V gene TRBV29-1; no clear D. The CDR3 is 12 residues long. The ends were cut back, 7 bases at V and 2 bases at J, with 12 bases in the middle. Per germline, CDR1 SQVTM and CDR2 ANQGSEA. The CDR3 DNA sequence: TGCAGCGCCGGACCCACAACCTACGAGCAGTACTTC. Its protein is CSAGPTTYEQYF.

This clone was seen more than once but under ten times. This chain links TRBV28 with TRBJ2-5, with D unclear. Germline CDR1 and CDR2: MDHEN and SYDVKM. The length of the CDR3 is 12 residues. V lost 7 bases to trimming and J lost 9 bases, with 15 bases between them. Here the CDR3 reads CASTIGASAQYF. As DNA, the CDR3 is TGTGCCAGCACGATTGGAGCTTCGGCCCAGTACTTC.

This chain connects TRBV19 to TRBJ1-3; TRBD1 is a possible D gene (6 bases). Germline V gives CDR1 LNHDA, CDR2 SQIVND (reference sequence). V lost 7 bases, J lost 0 bases, and 22 bases lay in between. This CDR3 contains 18 residues. CDR3 in amino acids: CASTTVGGFSLSGNTIYF. For the CDR3, the DNA is TGTGCCAGTACCACAGTAGGGGGGTTTTCCCTCTCTGGAAACACCATATATTTT.

The chain links TRBV29-1 to TRBJ2-7, with D possibly called TRBD1 or TRBD2 (5 bases each). The CDR3 covers 14 residues. CDR1 and CDR2 from the germline V gene are SQVTM and ANQGSEA. With 3 bases removed from V and 10 bases from J, the gap between germline ends came to 22 bases. CDR3 in DNA: TGCAGCGTTGACCTCTCCGGGACGCTAGGCTCCCAGTACTTC. Its translation: CSVDLSGTLGSQYF.

In DNA form, the CDR3 reads TGCGCCAGCAGCCAAGATGGGGGACAAAGGTTAAGCGGGGAGCTGTTTTTT. This gives the protein CASSQDGGQRLSGELFF. J is TRBJ2-2 and V is TRBV4-1; possible D gene TRBD1, 6 bases. The V end lost 0 bases, the J end lost 7 bases, and 18 bases lay between the germline ends. Germline V gene data show CDR1 as MGHRA and CDR2 as YSYEKL. The CDR3 extends over 17 amino acids.

V usage is TRBV15 and J usage is TRBJ2-3; 7 bases align to TRBD1. The CDR3 runs to 15 residues. Germline values: CDR1 LNHNV, CDR2 YYDKDF (reference sequence). V lost 4 bases, J lost 0 bases, and 4 bases stayed unmatched. CDR3 region: CATSTRQGSTDTQYF. The CDR3 coding sequence is TGTGCCACCAGCACTAGACAGGGAAGCACAGATACGCAGTATTTT.

The rearrangement links TRBV19 to TRBJ2-1; D not resolved. This CDR3 comprises 11 residues. V was shortened by 5 bases and J by 9 bases, with 8 bases between the two germline ends. Germline-derived CDR1 and CDR2 are LNHDA and SQIVND (reference sequence). CDR3 residues: CASSPGIEQFF. In DNA, the CDR3 is TGTGCCAGTAGTCCTGGGATTGAGCAGTTCTTC. The full variable domain, with the rest looked up from reference TRBV19 and TRBJ2-1, is DGGITQSPKYLFRKEGQNVTLSCEQNLNHDAMYWYRQDPGQGLRLIYYSQIVNDFQKGDIAEGYSVSREKKESFPLTVTSAQKNPTAFYLCASSPGIEQFFGPGTRLTVL.

The sample holds a few counts of this clone. The chain recombines TRBV6-4 with TRBJ2-1; 8 bases are a match to TRBD2. The CDR3 is 14 amino acids. Trimming took 2 bases from V and 3 from J; bases not matched to a gene: 0. The germline V gene encodes CDR1 MRHNA and CDR2 SNTAGT. The CDR3 nucleotides are TGTGCCAGCAGTGACGCGGGAGGCTACAATGAGCAGTTCTTC. It encodes CASSDAGGYNEQFF.

The chain combines TRBV10-3 with TRBJ2-3; D ambiguous. This CDR3 is 13 amino acids long. Trimming stripped 2 bases from V and 0 bases from J, with 3 bases between. The germline CDR1 and CDR2 sequences are ENHRY and SYGVKD. The CDR3 DNA follows: TGTGCCATCAGTGAGGGTAGCACAGATACGCAGTATTTT. Amino acids: CAISEGSTDTQYF.

CDR3 DNA: TGTGCCAGCAGTTTGCAGGGATCTAACTATGGCTACACCTTC. It codes for CASSLQGSNYGYTF. This chain connects TRBV28 to TRBJ1-2; a weak D match, TRBD1 (5 bases). This CDR3 spans 14 amino acids. CDR1 and CDR2 from the germline V gene are MDHEN and SYDVKM. Trimming cost V 3 bases and J 0 bases, with 8 bases left between them.

This clone was detected only a few times. The J gene is TRBJ2-4, the V gene TRBV28, with D perhaps given as TRBD1 or TRBD2 (5 bases each). Trimming took 7 bases from V and 7 from J, leaving 14 bases between them. Looked up from germline, CDR1 is MDHEN and CDR2 is SYDVKM. The CDR3 runs to 13 residues. CDR3 amino acids: CASTRAGANIQYF. The CDR3 DNA reads as TGTGCCAGCACCCGTGCCGGGGCGAACATTCAGTACTTC.

This clone turned up a few times. The rearrangement joins TRBV29-1 to TRBJ2-3; no reliable D call. This CDR3 contains 13 residues. V gave up 5 bases and J gave up 1 base, with 10 bases separating them. Looked up from germline, CDR1 is SQVTM and CDR2 is ANQGSEA. The DNA for the CDR3 is TGCAGCGTTATACGGGTAGGCACAGATACGCAGTATTTT. This encodes CSVIRVGTDTQYF.

Remarks on this clone: Within the sample, other DNA sequences also encode this same CDR3. V gene TRBV30 combines with J gene TRBJ2-6; perhaps TRBD1 as D (5 bases). V gave up 0 bases and J gave up 2 bases, with 5 bases separating them. The CDR3 has 14 amino acids. CDR1 and CDR2 from the germline V gene are GTSNPN and SVGIG (reference sequence). The CDR3 bases are TGTGCCTGGAGTGTAGGGGCTGGGGCCAACGTCCTGACTTTC. The encoded protein is CAWSVGAGANVLTF.

The rearrangement links TRBV6-5 to TRBJ2-2; 7 bases map to TRBD2. This CDR3 is built from 16 residues. The germline V gene has CDR1 MNHEY and CDR2 SVGAGI. The V and J ends lost 2 bases and 1 base, in that order; junction bases with no gene match: 4. The CDR3 sequence is CASSYRDYRNTGELFF. CDR3 sequence (DNA): TGTGCCAGCAGTTACCGGGACTACCGGAACACCGGGGAGCTGTTTTTT.